This paragraph covers one T cell receptor (beta chain) sequence. Which antigen it targets is not known. No base quality information exists; no much larger clone differs at one position. Participants were included only if at least one PBMC sample before ART initiation and at least two post-ART samples were available. All participants with HIV were treated in the United States of America. Before DNA extraction, cryopreserved samples of 1-10 million PBMC were thawed and then washed. At the time of the earliest PBMC sample, participants with HIV were aged between roughly 20 and 54 years. PBMC samples from each participant spanned 1-4 timepoints before ART initiation and 2-8 timepoints after ART initiation, with a median of 7 samples. For every participant, serial HIV viral load, CD4+ T-cell count, ART history and demographic data were obtained. Genomic DNA was extracted from unsorted PBMC with a Qiagen kit on a QIAcube, processed in batches of 12 samples.

The immunoSEQ hsTCRB v3.0 assay was used at survey level resolution to sequence the TRB variable region. The target sequencing depth for TRB was about 40,000-50,000 T-cell genomes per sample. Pooled TRB libraries were sequenced on an Illumina MiSeq with a v3 150-cycle kit. As for how the authors treated the data: Repertoire analysis was performed in R inside a reproducible Nextflow workflow that covered QC, data transformation and analysis. LymphoSeq2, an R package for AIRR-Seq data exploration, was used to implement custom analyses. A few samples that produced fewer than 5000 total TRB sequences were removed, so some 180 HIV repertoires were analyzed. Among the approximately 190 HIV repertoires that were kept, 59 were collected before ART initiation and more than 120 were collected after ART initiation. Each repertoire was downsampled to 5000 TRB nucleotide sequences, and summary statistics were averaged across 100 downsampling iterations. TRB sequences were retained for analysis only if CDR3 regions of at least seven amino acids were present. A Shannon entropy-derived clonality score and the Gini coefficient were used to measure diversity. In repertoire networks, the top 5000 CDR3 amino acid sequences were linked whenever an edit distance of one separated two sequences. For TRB CDR3 amino acid sequences, antigen specificity groups and MHC restriction were predicted with GLIPH2. To flag known CMV, EBV, HIV or tissue antigen associations, CDR3 amino acid sequences were matched against VDJdb and McPAS-TCR. Pre-ART, post-ART and control groups were compared with Wilcoxon signed-rank tests and Holm-Bonferroni correction. This is the immuneACCESS table as TCRdb keeps it, with only in-frame sequences that have V and J called. A part of the clones is gone; compared with another copy, unresolved V genes explain less than half, and the rest is unexplained. That table gives V, J and clone size, and the DNA gave D and trimming. The sample profile shows 25,000 to 30,000 clones; approximately 94% of them were found once. About 2.6% of the sample lies in the top ten.

The source of the sample is a study of long-term antiretroviral therapy in people with HIV (dated by TCRdb to 2022 to 2024). With regard to the full study: Collection of the earliest samples took place about a decade ahead of the 2015 WHO recommendation for immediate ART, at a time when ART was typically delayed until CD4 counts fell. This retrospective serial study examined whether starting ART and sustained HIV suppression were associated with changes in the composition and diversity of the TRB repertoire in peripheral blood. The cohort contributed 150 to 200 cryopreserved PBMC samples from 30 adults with confirmed HIV infection, collected serially over a mean of about 6 years (range 1-12). About 40% of the roughly 30 participants with HIV were female. No cross-contamination during QIAcube processing was seen in test extractions of a monoclonal T-cell line run alongside about 33 polyclonal samples. What the study reported, not specific to this receptor: The samples span the years 2004 to 2017, and the ART regimens used may be less effective than current regimens. HIV repertoires had narrower CDR3 length ranges than controls, and the network structure suggested an antigen-experienced repertoire that shifted only slightly toward naive after ART. Expanded TRB clones identified before ART initiation dominated the repertoire across all time points, though the dominance fluctuated and decreased in many PLHIV after ART. Because PBMC availability was limited, only the TCR beta chain was sequenced, with no alpha chain pairing. Starting ART was linked to a significant rise in TRB diversity, yet even with long-term ART the diversity remained significantly lower than in transplant donor controls. Because pre-ART samples had limited cell numbers, profiling was done on unsorted PBMC rather than on sorted CD4+ and CD8+ T cells. Inferences about post-ART repertoire changes are limited because no data were available on ART adherence, viral resistance or therapy changes.

V lost 8 bases and J lost 1 base; the stretch between them is 8 bases long. The CDR3 spans 13 residues, from the cysteine through the phenylalanine. Only CDR3 DNA remains: 39 bases, in frame from the first base. Via the germline V gene, CDR1 is ENHRY and CDR2 SYGVKD. The sequence was collected from a man aged 50 or older with HIV. The sample here was unsorted PBMCs, taken 7.4 years after starting antiretroviral therapy. The chain joins TRBV10-3 to TRBJ2-2; the D segment could be TRBD1, given 6 matching bases. The CDR3 amino acid sequence is: CAIEGQNTGELFF. The DNA sequence is TGTGCCATCGAGGGACAGAACACCGGGGAGCTGTTTTTT.